This T cell receptor (beta chain) appears in the sequencing data of a study of neurological immune-mediated disorders. Findings and limits, study-wide: HTLV-1-associated myelopathy ranked highest for TCR clonal expansion and multiple sclerosis lowest, beneath healthy controls. Across subjects, no CDR3 amino acid sequence appeared in expanded clones of more than one subject, a finding that suggested private repertoires in all groups.

With 10-nucleotide random UMIs included, cDNA was synthesized by 5'RACE. Via MiXCR, TCRdb re-called the 5' RACE reads, giving one row per CDR3 protein. The profile shows tens of thousands of distinct CDR3 sequences, roughly 7.7% of them singletons. The time point is: longitudinal time-point 3. Healthy control samples came from blood bank volunteers in Maryland, USA. V shed 2 bases and J shed 1 base, with 19 bases lying between them. The CDR3 extends over 17 amino acids. The germline V gene encodes CDR1 SGHRS and CDR2 YFSETQ. This clonotype was seen repeatedly, ten times or more. Its antigen is not known.

Specimen: PBMCs. The sequence derives from a woman in her forties in good health. The chain uses TRBV5-1 and TRBJ2-7, with D possibly being TRBD1 (7 bases). CDR3 amino acids: CASSLRQGGILSYEQYF. CDR3 sequence (DNA): TGCGCCAGCAGCTTACGGCAGGGGGGCATTTTGTCCTACGAGCAGTACTTC.